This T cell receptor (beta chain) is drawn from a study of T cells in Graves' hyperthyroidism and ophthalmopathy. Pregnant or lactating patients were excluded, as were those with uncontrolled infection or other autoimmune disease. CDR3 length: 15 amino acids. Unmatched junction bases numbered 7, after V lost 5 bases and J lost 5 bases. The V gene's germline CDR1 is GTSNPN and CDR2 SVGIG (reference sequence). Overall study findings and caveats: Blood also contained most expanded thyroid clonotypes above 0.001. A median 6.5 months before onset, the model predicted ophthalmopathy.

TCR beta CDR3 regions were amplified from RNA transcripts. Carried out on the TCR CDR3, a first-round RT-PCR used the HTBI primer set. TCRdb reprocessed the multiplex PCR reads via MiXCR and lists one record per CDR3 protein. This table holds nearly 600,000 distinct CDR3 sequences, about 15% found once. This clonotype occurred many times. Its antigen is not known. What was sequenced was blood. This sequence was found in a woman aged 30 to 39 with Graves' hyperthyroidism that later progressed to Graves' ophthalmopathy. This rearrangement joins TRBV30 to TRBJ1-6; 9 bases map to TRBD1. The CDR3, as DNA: TGTGCCTGGGAGCCTCGGGACAGGGATAATTCACCCCTCCACTTT. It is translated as CAWEPRDRDNSPLHF.